The T cell receptor (beta chain) described here comes from a study of technical replicates of blood from a handful of donors. The germline CDR1 and CDR2 sequences are MNHNS and SASEGT. This CDR3 region has 16 residues. V trimming: 3 bases; J trimming: 3 bases; junction bases outside the gene matches: 9. This clone was seen more than once but under ten times. Sequencing used immunoSEQ multiplex PCR; TCRdb keeps in-frame clones, though not all of them. The sample lists some 70,000 clones; roughly 90% were seen once. The sequencing input was PBMCs. This clonotype originated in a human donor in good health. Some clones in this sample may be carry-over from other donors' samples. The chain uses TRBV6-1 and TRBJ1-2; 8 positions agree with TRBD1. This chain's CDR3 is CASSDGPGQEYYGYTF. The CDR3 nucleotides are TGTGCCAGCAGTGACGGCCCGGGACAGGAGTACTATGGCTACACCTTC.